This T cell receptor (beta chain) was retrieved from a study of T-cell memory formation after mild COVID-19. This clonotype showed up just a few times. TCRdb redid the calling of the 5' RACE reads with MiXCR, one entry per CDR3 protein. The sample has about 560,000 distinct CDR3 sequences, 20% to 25% seen once. Germline values: CDR1 LGHNA, CDR2 YSLEER. The CDR3 has 15 amino acids. V lost 2 bases, J lost 2 bases, and 5 bases stayed unmatched. Sample: PBMCs or a T cell subset sorted from them (not recorded which). This TCR came from an adult woman who had mild COVID-19 (a few samples of this study predate the infection). Cell type and time point are not known. The chain joins TRBV4-3 to TRBJ2-5; 7 bases fit TRBD1. CDR3 nucleotides: TGCGCCAGCAGCCAAAGAGGACAGGCTCAAGAGACCCAGTACTTC. It encodes CASSQRGQAQETQYF.